The clone carrying this T cell receptor (beta chain) was picked up many times. Its antigen is unidentified. TCRdb reanalysed the RT-PCR reads using MiXCR and keeps one entry per CDR3 protein. This table holds about 650,000 distinct CDR3 sequences, 11% to 15% found once. These data originate in a study of response to subunit inactivated influenza vaccine. General study findings and limits: The authors offered the suggestion that each seasonal influenza vaccination recruits few new T cells.

The CDR3 totals 13 residues. CDR1 is SGHAT and CDR2 is FQNNGV in the germline V gene. The germline V and J ends were trimmed by 3 bases and 4 bases, with 9 bases remaining between them. The genes are TRBV11-2 and TRBJ1-1; D is unclear. This clonotype was sampled from a man aged 45-60 years who received an inactivated influenza vaccine. The input for sequencing was PBMCs from blood, taken roughly 15 days before vaccination. This CDR3 reads CASSFERGTEAFF. The CDR3 nucleotides read TGTGCCAGCAGCTTCGAGCGGGGCACTGAAGCTTTCTTT.